The present T cell receptor beta chain was sequenced within a study of T cell responses to AZD1222 COVID-19 vaccine. This CDR3 has 10 amino acids. Germline lookup yields CDR1 SQVTM and CDR2 ANQGSEA. This clone has more than one count but fewer than ten. Its antigen remains unidentified. Germline and junction disagree at one end, which may indicate a read error. Whole-study findings and limits: The donor group comprised mostly white British people and more females; the analysis possibly underestimated clonal diversity. Spike-specific TCR breadth and depth were elevated following two AZD1222 doses.

Clones were sequenced by immunoSEQ multiplex PCR, and TCRdb holds only the in-frame ones, with some missing. This repertoire shows approximately 50,000 clones, just over 85% found once; its top ten account for 6% to 7%. The rearrangement links TRBV29-1 to TRBJ2-5, with 7 bases identical to TRBD1. The origin of this receptor is an adult who received the AZD1222 COVID-19 vaccine. The specimen comprised peripheral blood, sampled 28 days after the second AZD1222 dose. The CDR3 loop is CSVGADRPHF. Here the CDR3 DNA reads TGCAGCGTTGGTGCGGACAGGCCCCACTTC.